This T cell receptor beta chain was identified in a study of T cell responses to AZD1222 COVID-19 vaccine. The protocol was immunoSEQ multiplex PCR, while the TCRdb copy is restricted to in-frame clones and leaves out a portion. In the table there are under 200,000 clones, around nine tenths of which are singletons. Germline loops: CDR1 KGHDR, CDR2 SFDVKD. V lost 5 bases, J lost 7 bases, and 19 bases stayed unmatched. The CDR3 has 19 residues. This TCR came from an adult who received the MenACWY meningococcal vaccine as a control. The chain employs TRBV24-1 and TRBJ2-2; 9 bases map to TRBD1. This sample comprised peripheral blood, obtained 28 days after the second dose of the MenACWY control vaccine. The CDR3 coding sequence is TGTGCCACCAGTGCCGGGAGTGGGGGACAGGGTTCTAATGTCGGGGAGCTGTTTTTT. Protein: CATSAGSGGQGSNVGELFF.